The entry that follows covers one TCR beta chain sequence. Stated treatment: around 19 received Ad26.COV2.S at low or high dose, single or two shots; about 5 received placebo; per-sample allocation not given. The study sampled participants on day 63 after the first vaccine or placebo injection. A Boston donor was an adult aged 18-55 years. Vaccine was an Ad26 vector expressing Wuhan-strain SARS-CoV-2 spike. The sample is drawn from a study of Ad26.COV2.S vaccination and SARS-CoV-2 variants. The overall study: Donor was assigned to the Ad26.COV2.S arm of trial COV1001.

The trim removed 3 bases at V and 2 bases at J, leaving 13 bases unmatched. Per germline, CDR1 SGHRS and CDR2 YFSETQ. The CDR3 is 18 residues long. Data came from immunoSEQ multiplex PCR; TCRdb stores just in-frame clones and leaves some out. The sample has 250,000 or so clones; around 90% are singletons. This receptor was taken from a person aged 18-60 years who received the Ad26.COV2.S COVID-19 vaccine or a placebo. This specimen consisted of peripheral blood, obtained in a trial of Ad26.COV2.S vaccine versus placebo. This sequence joins TRBV5-1 and TRBJ1-2, with 10 bases that match TRBD1. In nucleotides, the CDR3 is TGCGCCAGCAGCTCGACCCCGGGACAGGGGCCTTTCAACTATGGCTACACCTTC. It codes for CASSSTPGQGPFNYGYTF.